This T cell receptor beta chain is drawn from a study of OX40 agonist ivuxolimab in advanced cancers. Study-wide context: A mean age of roughly 62 years, range roughly 23 to 85, was recorded, and around 85% were male. Study observations and caveats: With doses of 0.1 to 3.0 mg/kg, CD4+ and CD8+ blood T cells had undergone clonal expansion by week 6. Several nonresponders also turned out to have low normalized T-cell clonal expansion.

With respect to this clone: What it recognizes is unknown.

Germline values: CDR1 SGHVS, CDR2 FNYEAQ. CDR3 size: 11 residues. V lost 5 bases to trimming and J lost 7 bases, with 6 bases between them. The protocol was immunoSEQ multiplex PCR, while the TCRdb copy is restricted to in-frame clones and leaves out a portion. Found here are some 80,000 clones, 90% to 95% of them singletons; the top ten hold 4.5% to 5%. The source is an adult with an advanced solid tumor such as melanoma, head and neck, liver or kidney cancer. V and J are TRBV7-6 and TRBJ2-1, with D hard to call. Sequencing was performed on CD4+ or CD8+ T cells sorted from blood, taken in a trial of the OX40 agonist ivuxolimab. The CDR3 protein is CASSPGNEQFF. CDR3 sequence (DNA): TGTGCCAGCAGCCCAGGTAATGAGCAGTTCTTC.